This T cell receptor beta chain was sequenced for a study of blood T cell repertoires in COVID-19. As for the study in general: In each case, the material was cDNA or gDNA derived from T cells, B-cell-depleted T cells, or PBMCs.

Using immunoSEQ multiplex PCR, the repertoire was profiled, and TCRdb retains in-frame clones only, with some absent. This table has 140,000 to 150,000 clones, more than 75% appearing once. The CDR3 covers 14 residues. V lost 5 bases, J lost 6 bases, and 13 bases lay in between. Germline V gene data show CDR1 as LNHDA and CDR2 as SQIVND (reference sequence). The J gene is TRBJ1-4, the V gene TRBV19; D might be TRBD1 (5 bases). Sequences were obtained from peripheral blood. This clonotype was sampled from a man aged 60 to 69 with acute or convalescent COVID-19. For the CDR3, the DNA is TGTGCCAGTAGTCCCGCGGGGGGTGATGAAAAACTGTTTTTT. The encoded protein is CASSPAGGDEKLFF.